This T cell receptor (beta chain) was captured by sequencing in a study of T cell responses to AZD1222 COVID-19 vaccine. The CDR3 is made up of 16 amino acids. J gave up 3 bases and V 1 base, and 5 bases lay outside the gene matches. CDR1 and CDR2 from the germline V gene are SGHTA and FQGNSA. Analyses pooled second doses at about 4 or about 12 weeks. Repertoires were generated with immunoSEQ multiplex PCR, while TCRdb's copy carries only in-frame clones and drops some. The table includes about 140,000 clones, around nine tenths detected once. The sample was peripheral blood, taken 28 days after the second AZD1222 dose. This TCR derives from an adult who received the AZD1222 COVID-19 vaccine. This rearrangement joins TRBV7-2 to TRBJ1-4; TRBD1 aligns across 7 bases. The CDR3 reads CASSLGQGLANEKLFF. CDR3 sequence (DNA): TGTGCCAGCAGCTTAGGACAGGGTTTAGCTAATGAAAAACTGTTTTTT.